Listed here are 32 T cell receptor beta chains from one sample, sequenced in a study of cytomegalovirus exposure and HLA in healthy donors. 60 Vbeta and 13 Jbeta primers were used in PCR. Produced via immunoSEQ multiplex PCR; TCRdb's table is partial and in-frame only. The repertoire consists of approximately 130,000 clones, with around 75% occurring once and the leading ten covering 2.5% to 3.5%. Input material: PBMCs. The receptors were gathered from a man aged 30-40 years in good health and CMV-seronegative.

This clone showed up just a few times. The chain's CDR3 is CASLYSGEAFF. The CDR3 nucleotides read TGTGCCAGTCTTTATAGCGGTGAAGCTTTCTTT. The chain links TRBV6-6 to TRBJ1-1; no definite D call. The germline CDR1 and CDR2 sequences are MNHNY and SVGAGI (reference sequence). The CDR3 has 11 amino acids. With 9 bases removed from V and 7 bases from J, the gap between germline ends came to 12 bases.

The rearrangement links TRBV10-3 to TRBJ1-2, with D possibly matching TRBD1 (5 bases). Trimming removed 10 bases from V and 3 bases from J, with 15 bases in between. The CDR3 runs 13 residues. Germline values: CDR1 ENHRY, CDR2 SYGVKD. This chain's CDR3 is CATHDSPDYGYTF. CDR3 bases: TGTGCCACCCACGACAGTCCGGACTATGGCTACACCTTC.

The chain couples TRBV4-3 to TRBJ2-2; 8 positions agree with TRBD2. The CDR3 extends over 17 amino acids. The junction had 10 bases not matched to a gene; V was cut back by 0 bases and J by 7 bases. Germline V CDR1 and CDR2: LGHNA, YSLEER. The chain's CDR3 is CASSQDWLAGGVGELFF. The CDR3 DNA is TGCGCCAGCAGCCAAGATTGGCTAGCGGGCGGGGTCGGGGAGCTGTTTTTT.

V gene TRBV6-4 combines with J gene TRBJ1-2; 9 bases agree with TRBD1. V gave up 0 bases and J gave up 5 bases; unmatched junction bases: 10. Germline V gene sequence: CDR1 MRHNA, CDR2 SNTAGT. The CDR3 consists of 17 residues. The CDR3 region has the DNA TGTGCCAGCAGTGACTCCGAACCGGACAGGGGAGGATATGGCTACACCTTC. Translated: CASSDSEPDRGGYGYTF.

This clone showed up just once. The rearrangement links TRBV11-2 to TRBJ2-3; 12 positions match TRBD1. The V segment lost 8 bases and the J segment 5 bases; nucleotides outside the gene matches: 5. The CDR3 contains 14 residues. CDR1 is SGHAT, CDR2 FQNNGV, per germline. CDR3 in DNA: TGTGCCAGCCCCGGGACAGGGGGCATAGATACGCAGTATTTT. It specifies CASPGTGGIDTQYF. Complete variable domain (other parts from reference TRBV11-2 and TRBJ2-3): EAGVAQSPRYKIIEKRQSVAFWCNPISGHATLYWYQQILGQGPKLLIQFQNNGVVDDSQLPKDRFSAERLKGVDSTLKIQPAKLEDSAVYLCASPGTGGIDTQYFGPGTRLTVL.

V gene TRBV7-6 combines with J gene TRBJ2-1; 10 nucleotides align to TRBD2. J was trimmed by 1 base and V by 3 bases; bases with no gene match: 9. Germline loops: CDR1 SGHVS, CDR2 FNYEAQ. The CDR3 length is 18 residues. CDR3 coding DNA: TGTGCCAGCAGCTTTCGGCTAGCGGGGGCCTCTTCCTACAATGAGCAGTTCTTC. Translated: CASSFRLAGASSYNEQFF.

This clone was seen a few times. The CDR3 nucleotides are TGCGCCAGCAGACTGGAGATCCGGACAGGAAACTATGGCTACACCTTC. Encoded protein: CASRLEIRTGNYGYTF. This chain connects TRBV5-1 to TRBJ1-2, with 7 bases lining up with TRBD1. Germline V gene data show CDR1 as SGHRS and CDR2 as YFSETQ. Trimming cost V 5 bases and J 2 bases; bases outside gene matches: 12. There are 16 residues in the CDR3. Variable domain in full (rest from reference TRBV5-1 and TRBJ1-2): KAGVTQTPRYLIKTRGQQVTLSCSPISGHRSVSWYQQTPGQGLQFLFEYFSETQRNKGNFPGRFSGRQFSNSRSEMNVSTLELGDSALYLCASRLEIRTGNYGYTFGSGTRLTVV.

The genes are TRBV9 and TRBJ2-7, with D possibly being TRBD2 (5 bases). The CDR3 has 12 amino acids. Trimming stripped 2 bases from V and 6 bases from J, with 9 bases between. CDR1 is SGDLS and CDR2 is YYNGEE in the germline V gene. The chain's CDR3 is CASSVQSGEQYF. As DNA, the CDR3 is TGTGCCAGCAGCGTGCAGAGCGGCGAGCAGTACTTC. The variable domain in full, completed from reference TRBV9 and TRBJ2-7, reads DSGVTQTPKHLITATGQRVTLRCSPRSGDLSVYWYQQSLDQGLQFLIQYYNGEERAKGNILERFSAQQFPDLHSELNLSSLELGDSALYFCASSVQSGEQYFGPGTRLTVT.

The V gene is TRBV7-6, the J gene TRBJ1-1; no firm D call. The CDR3 runs 14 residues. Deletions cut 3 bases from V and 0 bases from J, with 8 bases between. From germline, CDR1 is SGHVS and CDR2 FNYEAQ. The CDR3 nucleotides are TGTGCCAGCAGCTTCGTCGGGGTGAACACTGAAGCTTTCTTT. This gives the protein CASSFVGVNTEAFF.

The chain joins TRBV2 to TRBJ2-7, with 8 bases lining up with TRBD2. The CDR3 runs to 13 residues. Germline V gene sequence: CDR1 SNHLY, CDR2 FYNNEI. V dropped 11 bases and J dropped 3; count of bases not matched to a gene: 9. CDR3 nucleotide sequence: TGTGCCGTACGGGGGGGCCGAGGCTACGAGCAGTACTTC. This gives the protein CAVRGGRGYEQYF.

In this sample, this clone turned up a few times. The rearrangement joins TRBV7-9 to TRBJ2-7; 9 bases fit TRBD1. The ends lost 1 base at V and 5 bases at J; junction bases unmatched: 6. The CDR3 is made up of 15 amino acids. Germline-derived CDR1 and CDR2 are SEHNR and FQNEAQ (reference sequence). The CDR3 loop is CASSLVADRGNEQYF. In DNA form, the CDR3 reads TGTGCCAGCAGCTTAGTGGCCGACAGGGGGAACGAGCAGTACTTC.

The CDR3 DNA reads as TGTGCCACCACAATATTTGGAGGGGTCACCGGGGAGCTGTTTTTT. Amino acids: CATTIFGGVTGELFF. The J gene is TRBJ2-2, the V gene TRBV6-6; the D gene is possibly TRBD2 (6 bases). The V end lost 10 bases, the J end lost 4 bases, and 19 bases lay between the germline ends. The CDR3 spans 15 residues. Germline V gene sequence: CDR1 MNHNY, CDR2 SVGAGI (reference sequence).

The V and J genes are TRBV11-2 and TRBJ2-3; tentatively, D is TRBD2 (5 bases). This CDR3 spans 15 amino acids. Per the germline V gene, CDR1 is SGHAT and CDR2 is FQNNGV. V lost 5 bases to trimming and J lost 5 bases, with 17 bases between them. Written as DNA, the CDR3 is TGTGCCAGCAGCCTCCCCCCGGGGTTTCAAGATACGCAGTATTTT. Translated, it gives CASSLPPGFQDTQYF.

This clone has a handful of counts. CDR3 in amino acids: CASGSGFGEQYF. CDR3 bases: TGTGCCAGCGGGTCAGGGTTTGGCGAGCAGTACTTC. V is TRBV6-5 and J is TRBJ2-7; weak D call: TRBD1 (5 bases). V dropped 8 bases and J dropped 6 bases, with 14 bases sitting between them. The CDR3 loop spans 12 amino acids. Germline V gene sequence: CDR1 MNHEY, CDR2 SVGAGI.

This clone was counted only a few times. The chain combines TRBV27 with TRBJ1-5; 9 nucleotides line up with TRBD1. This CDR3 has 16 residues. Germline V gene sequence: CDR1 MNHEY, CDR2 SMNVEV (reference sequence). J was trimmed by 6 bases and V by 2 bases; bases with no gene match: 8. The CDR3 region has the DNA TGTGCCAGCAGTTTAAGTTGGGGGACAGGGATTCAGCCCCAGCATTTT. This translates into CASSLSWGTGIQPQHF.

This clone was seen more than once but under ten times. The rearrangement joins TRBV5-5 to TRBJ2-7; D is perhaps TRBD1 (5 bases). The CDR3 runs to 13 residues. V gave up 4 bases and J gave up 0 bases, with 8 bases separating them. Looked up from germline, CDR1 is SGHKS and CDR2 is YYEKEE (reference sequence). CDR3 nucleotides: TGTGCCAGCAGCGTACAGGTCTCCTACGAGCAGTACTTC. Its protein product is CASSVQVSYEQYF. The full variable domain, in which reference TRBV5-5 and TRBJ2-7 provide the parts outside the CDR3, is DAGVTQSPTHLIKTRGQQVTLRCSPISGHKSVSWYQQVLGQGPQFIFQYYEKEERGRGNFPDRFSARQFPNYSSELNVNALLLGDSALYLCASSVQVSYEQYFGPGTRLTVT.

This clone was seen once. The J gene is TRBJ2-7, the V gene TRBV23-1; 7 bases align to TRBD2. TRBV23-1 is given ORF status, its function remaining uncertain. This CDR3 contains 12 residues. With 9 bases clipped from V and 2 bases from J, the junction kept 4 bases outside the gene matches. Here the CDR3 reads CARSGGAYEQYF. As DNA, the CDR3 is TGCGCCAGGTCTGGGGGGGCCTACGAGCAGTACTTC.

The CDR3 coding sequence is TGTGCCAGCAGTTTAGGGCAGGGGAGTCAGCCCCAGCATTTT. Translating it yields CASSLGQGSQPQHF. This chain joins TRBV28 and TRBJ1-5, with TRBD1 as a possible D gene (6 bases). The CDR3 runs 14 residues. The V end lost 2 bases, the J end lost 6 bases, and 11 bases lay between the germline ends. CDR1 MDHEN and CDR2 SYDVKM come from the germline V gene.

The chain links TRBV7-3 to TRBJ2-1; 8 nucleotides match TRBD2. J lost 4 bases, V lost 2 bases, and 4 bases had no gene match. Germline CDR1 is SGHTA and CDR2 is FQGTGA. CDR3 length equals 15 residues. The CDR3 sequence is CASSLQAGAYNEQFF. The DNA for the CDR3 is TGTGCCAGCAGCTTACAAGCGGGAGCGTACAATGAGCAGTTCTTC.

The chain links TRBV27 to TRBJ2-2; unclear D gene. This CDR3 has 14 amino acids. Trimming removed 3 bases at V and 0 bases at J, with 5 bases between. In germline, CDR1 is MNHEY, CDR2 SMNVEV (reference sequence). CDR3 bases: TGTGCCAGCAGTTTTGGAGCGAACACCGGGGAGCTGTTTTTT. Translated, it gives CASSFGANTGELFF.

The chain links TRBV30 to TRBJ2-1; TRBD1 matches at 8 bases. Germline CDR1 and CDR2: GTSNPN and SVGIG (reference sequence). V was pared by 3 bases and J by 3 bases, with 7 bases of the junction left unmatched. The CDR3 covers 15 residues. As DNA, the CDR3 is TGTGCCTGGAGGGTGACAGGGGAAGTCTACAATGAGCAGTTCTTC. It specifies CAWRVTGEVYNEQFF.

The chain is built from TRBV6-5 and TRBJ2-3; 9 nucleotides align to TRBD2. CDR3 size: 15 residues. Germline V gene lookup returns CDR1 MNHEY and CDR2 SVGAGI. J was trimmed by 4 bases and V by 3 bases; bases with no gene match: 5. CDR3 nucleotide sequence: TGTGCCAGCAGTTATCTCGCGGGAGGGTCAGATACGCAGTATTTT. It codes for CASSYLAGGSDTQYF.

The chain carries TRBV5-1 and TRBJ2-3; 13 bases match TRBD2. This CDR3 contains 19 residues. Germline V CDR1 and CDR2: SGHRS, YFSETQ. The V segment lost 3 bases and the J segment 2 bases; nucleotides outside the gene matches: 12. CDR3 DNA: TGCGCCAGCAGCTCCCCGCCGGGACTAGCGGGGACGGACACAGATACGCAGTATTTT. Protein product: CASSSPPGLAGTDTDTQYF.

In this sample, this clone turned up a few times. This chain uses TRBV27 with TRBJ1-1; D gene uncertain. The V gene lost 1 base and the J gene lost 3 bases, with 12 bases spanning the gap. The CDR3 runs to 15 residues. The germline V gene has CDR1 MNHEY and CDR2 SMNVEV (reference sequence). CDR3 in amino acids: CASSLYGSTDTEAFF. In DNA, the CDR3 is TGTGCCAGCAGTTTATACGGGAGTACGGACACTGAAGCTTTCTTT.

The chain combines TRBV7-9 with TRBJ2-7; D might be TRBD2 (5 bases). The germline CDR1 and CDR2 sequences are SEHNR and FQNEAQ (reference sequence). CDR3 length equals 15 residues. V lost 5 bases and J lost 7, with 21 bases in between. CDR3 nucleotides: TGTGCCAGCAGCCCGAGAGGGATTGGCTCGAGGGAGCAGTACTTC. Residues: CASSPRGIGSREQYF.

The chain's CDR3 is CASSSGGQYFYEQYF. Written as DNA, the CDR3 is TGTGCCAGCAGCTCCGGGGGACAGTATTTCTACGAGCAGTACTTC. The genes are TRBV7-2 and TRBJ2-7, with a tentative D call TRBD1 (7 bases). Germline CDR1 reads SGHTA; CDR2 reads FQGNSA. V lost 4 bases, J lost 3 bases, and 16 bases lay in between. The CDR3 is 15 amino acids. Drawing the rest from reference TRBV7-2 and TRBJ2-7, the complete variable domain is GAGVSQSPSNKVTEKGKDVELRCDPISGHTALYWYRQSLGQGLEFLIYFQGNSAPDKSGLPSDRFSAERTGGSVSTLTIQRTQQEDSAVYLCASSSGGQYFYEQYFGPGTRLTVT.

The chain recombines TRBV9 with TRBJ2-1, with TRBD2 identical over 11 bases. V lost 4 bases, J lost 0 bases, and 9 bases stayed unmatched. There are 18 residues in the CDR3. In germline, CDR1 is SGDLS, CDR2 YYNGEE. The CDR3 protein is CASSPMTGTSGSYNEQFF. Written as DNA, the CDR3 is TGTGCCAGCAGCCCCATGACCGGGACTAGCGGCTCCTACAATGAGCAGTTCTTC.

The chain joins TRBV6-5 to TRBJ2-1, with D maybe TRBD1 (6 bases). V lost 0 bases and J lost 5, with 11 bases in between. CDR1 and CDR2 (germline): MNHEY, SVGAGI. The CDR3 covers 15 residues. The CDR3 nucleotides are TGTGCCAGCAGTTACTCGGGGGCGTTAGACAATGAGCAGTTCTTC. Amino acids: CASSYSGALDNEQFF.

The chain has TRBV5-4 and TRBJ1-1; a weak D match, TRBD1 (6 bases). Germline V gene sequence: CDR1 SGHNT, CDR2 YYREEE (reference sequence). Trimming removed 3 bases from V and 0 bases from J, with 15 bases in between. The CDR3 runs to 16 residues. The CDR3 region has the DNA TGTGCCAGCAGCTGGGACATTCAGGGGATGAACACTGAAGCTTTCTTT. Translated, it gives CASSWDIQGMNTEAFF.

The chain couples TRBV28 to TRBJ1-2; tentative D call: TRBD1 (5 bases). Germline loops: CDR1 MDHEN, CDR2 SYDVKM. Trimming stripped 7 bases from V and 4 bases from J, with 13 bases between. The CDR3 totals 13 residues. CDR3 DNA: TGTGCCAGCAATAACCCAGACAGCTATGGCTACACCTTC. Translating gives CASNNPDSYGYTF.

This clone has only one observation. V is TRBV7-9 and J is TRBJ2-2, with TRBD2 matching over 13 bases. V shed 5 bases and J 6 bases; nucleotides not matched to a gene: 9. The CDR3 runs 17 residues. Germline CDR1 and CDR2: SEHNR and FQNEAQ (reference sequence). DNA of the CDR3: TGTGCCAGCAGCCCCGACCCCGGACTAGCGGGGGCCGGGGAGCTGTTTTTT. Residues: CASSPDPGLAGAGELFF.

The CDR3 protein is CASSFLAGVLSEAFF. CDR3 nucleotides: TGTGCCAGCAGCTTCCTTGCGGGCGTCCTTTCTGAAGCTTTCTTT. This rearrangement joins TRBV7-9 to TRBJ1-1; D unclear. V gave up 3 bases and J gave up 6 bases, with 17 bases separating them. The CDR3 consists of 15 residues. Germline V gene sequence: CDR1 SEHNR, CDR2 FQNEAQ (reference sequence).